The clone carrying this TCR beta chain showed up just a few times. The germline V gene encodes CDR1 SGHTA and CDR2 FQGNSA. There are 14 residues in the CDR3. V was clipped by 1 base and J by 2 bases, with 7 bases between them. The record originates from a study of OX40 agonist ivuxolimab in advanced cancers. The data were produced by immunoSEQ multiplex PCR, yet TCRdb's version contains in-frame clones alone and is incomplete. Counted here are around 21,000 clones, about 86% occurring once; the ten biggest clones make up 14%. The sequence derives from an adult with an advanced solid tumor such as melanoma, head and neck, liver or kidney cancer. The input for sequencing was CD4+ or CD8+ T cells sorted from blood, taken in a trial of the OX40 agonist ivuxolimab. This rearrangement joins TRBV7-2 to TRBJ2-3; the D is unclear. The CDR3 nucleotides are TGTGCCAGCAGCTTAGGAACCCCCACAGATACGCAGTATTTT. This encodes CASSLGTPTDTQYF.